The clone carrying this T cell receptor beta chain has only a few counts. Its antigen is unidentified. The CDR3 is made up of 18 amino acids. Germline lookup yields CDR1 LNHNV and CDR2 YYDKDF (reference sequence). V trimming: 1 base; J trimming: 4 bases; junction bases outside the gene matches: 5. The data derive from a study of T cells after yellow fever vaccination. On the study more broadly: The SMART-Seq v4 Ultra Low Input method served to prepare the low-cell-number fractions. Study observations and caveats: Abundant contaminating clonotypes from the bulk population could appear in FACS-sorted repertoires.

TCRdb re-analysed the 5' RACE reads in MiXCR, keeping a single row per CDR3 protein. This table holds around 120,000 distinct CDR3 sequences, over 12% found once. The material was CD8+ T cells sorted from PBMCs, obtained 5 days after the yellow fever booster vaccination. The chain uses TRBV15 and TRBJ2-1; 15 positions agree with TRBD2. The source is a young man who received the YFV17D yellow fever vaccine. The CDR3 region has the DNA TGTGCCACCAGCAGAGGGACTAGCGGGGGGGTGTTGTACAATGAGCAGTTCTTC. This sequence encodes CATSRGTSGGVLYNEQFF. Looking up the rest from reference TRBV15 and TRBJ2-1 gives the full variable domain: DAMVIQNPRYQVTQFGKPVTLSCSQTLNHNVMYWYQQKSSQAPKLLFHYYDKDFNNEADTPDNFQSRRPNTSFCFLDIRSPGLGDTAMYLCATSRGTSGGVLYNEQFFGPGTRLTVL.